What follows describes a single T cell receptor beta chain. Its antigen remains unidentified. Naive CD8 cells, CD45RO-negative and positively selected for CCR7, excluded terminally differentiated effector memory CD45RA+ cells. The CDR3 sequence is 15 residues long. Germline V gene sequence: CDR1 MNHNY, CDR2 SVGAGI (reference sequence). V lost 2 bases to trimming and J lost 1 base; unmatched junction nucleotides: 5. This specimen comes from a study of shared clonotypes between healthy human individuals. Across the whole study: CD4 naive and memory got three plates each, CD8 naive two, CD8 memory one. The study's findings and limits: Memory subsets generally showed lower estimated richness than naive subsets. Tissues were not sampled, only blood, and their repertoires likely differ.

Libraries were prepared by immunoSEQ multiplex PCR; TCRdb keeps only in-frame clonotypes and omits some of them. The table records around 640,000 clones, about 96% of them present only once. This sequence joins TRBV6-6 and TRBJ2-7, with 7 bases matching TRBD1. The TCR comes from a woman under 40 in good health. Sample: naive CD8+ T cells sorted from blood. This chain's CDR3 is CASSYAAQGSYEQYF. The CDR3 DNA follows: TGTGCCAGCAGTTACGCAGCACAGGGGTCCTACGAGCAGTACTTC.